This passage covers 22 T cell receptor beta chains from one sample sequenced in a study of OX40 agonist ivuxolimab in advanced cancers. TCRdb's table, derived via immunoSEQ multiplex PCR, lists solely in-frame clones and lacks some. The sample consists of around 80,000 clones, around 90% of them appearing once. The sequencing used CD4+ or CD8+ T cells sorted from blood, collected in a trial of the OX40 agonist ivuxolimab. Every receptor here comes from an adult with an advanced solid tumor such as melanoma, head and neck, liver or kidney cancer.

This clone was counted between two and nine times. The CDR3, as DNA: TGTGCCAGCAGCTCCGGACTAGCGGGGAAAGAGACCCAGTACTTC. Its protein is CASSSGLAGKETQYF. The chain is built from TRBV7-8 and TRBJ2-5; 12 nucleotides match TRBD2. The CDR3 extends over 15 amino acids. Germline loops: CDR1 SGHVS, CDR2 FQNEAQ. V shed 4 bases and J 3 bases; nucleotides not matched to a gene: 3.

This chain links TRBV7-7 with TRBJ2-1; the D is unclear. The germline V gene encodes CDR1 SSHAT and CDR2 FNYEAQ (reference sequence). This CDR3 has 13 amino acids. V was clipped by 5 bases and J by 6 bases, with 11 bases between them. The CDR3 spells CASSAIQSNEQFF. The DNA for the CDR3 is TGTGCCAGCAGCGCAATTCAGAGCAATGAGCAGTTCTTC.

The chain uses TRBV2 and TRBJ2-7; no clear D. V dropped 7 bases and J dropped 4 bases, with 11 bases sitting between them. The CDR3 spans 12 residues. The germline V gene has CDR1 SNHLY and CDR2 FYNNEI. The CDR3 is CASTYTIYEQYF. As DNA, the CDR3 is TGTGCCAGCACCTACACCATTTACGAGCAGTACTTC.

This chain joins TRBV19 and TRBJ1-2; tentatively, D is TRBD1 (6 bases). This CDR3 comprises 15 residues. Trimming stripped 4 bases from V and 2 bases from J, with 14 bases between. CDR1 and CDR2 from the germline V gene are LNHDA and SQIVND (reference sequence). CDR3: CASSSTGTKNYGYTF. DNA for the CDR3: TGTGCCAGTAGTAGCACCGGGACAAAGAACTATGGCTACACCTTC.

V and J are TRBV5-1 and TRBJ2-1; 13 nucleotides agree with TRBD2. The CDR3 totals 18 residues. Germline CDR1 is SGHRS and CDR2 is YFSETQ. After removal of 4 bases from V and 6 bases from J, the junction contained 13 bases not matched to a gene. The DNA for the CDR3 is TGCGCCAGCAGCAAGGGACTAGCGGGGACCTCTTTGATCAATGAGCAGTTCTTC. It translates to CASSKGLAGTSLINEQFF.

J is TRBJ1-5 and V is TRBV30, with D maybe TRBD1 (5 bases). CDR3 size: 13 residues. Germline values: CDR1 GTSNPN, CDR2 SVGIG (reference sequence). V was clipped by 4 bases and J by 3 bases, with 10 bases between them. The CDR3 nucleotides read TGTGCCTGGAACCGACAGATCAATCAGCCCCAGCATTTT. The encoded protein is CAWNRQINQPQHF.

The rearrangement uses TRBV10-2 and TRBJ1-1; D remains unclear. CDR1 and CDR2 (germline): WSHSY, SAAADI. The CDR3 runs to 14 residues. V shed 8 bases and J shed 6 bases, with 19 bases lying between them. The CDR3 coding sequence is TGCGCCAGCCGTAAGCCCGGGAAAGAGGCTGAAGCTTTCTTT. It is translated as CASRKPGKEAEAFF.

CDR3: CASSSAYKETQYF. CDR3 sequence (DNA): TGCGCCAGCAGCTCTGCTTACAAAGAGACCCAGTACTTC. The chain has TRBV5-1 and TRBJ2-5; D is undetermined. Germline CDR1 is SGHRS and CDR2 is YFSETQ. The germline V and J ends were trimmed by 3 bases and 3 bases, with 9 bases remaining between them. The CDR3 runs to 13 residues.

The genes are TRBV5-1 and TRBJ2-1, with a tentative D call TRBD1 (5 bases). Germline CDR1 is SGHRS and CDR2 is YFSETQ. Trimming took off 1 base at V and 5 bases at J, with 7 bases between the two ends. This CDR3 is built from 13 residues. The CDR3 protein is CASSLLTDNEQFF. The CDR3 DNA reads as TGCGCCAGCAGCTTGTTGACAGACAATGAGCAGTTCTTC. The complete variable domain, with remaining parts taken from reference TRBV5-1 and TRBJ2-1, reads KAGVTQTPRYLIKTRGQQVTLSCSPISGHRSVSWYQQTPGQGLQFLFEYFSETQRNKGNFPGRFSGRQFSNSRSEMNVSTLELGDSALYLCASSLLTDNEQFFGPGTRLTVL.

J is TRBJ2-6 and V is TRBV19; 8 bases are a match to TRBD1. J lost 0 bases, V lost 10 bases, and 8 bases had no gene match. CDR1 and CDR2 (germline): LNHDA, SQIVND (reference sequence). This CDR3 is built from 16 residues. CDR3 in amino acids: CATTDRVGSGANVLTF. The DNA for the CDR3 is TGTGCCACTACGGACAGGGTGGGCTCTGGGGCCAACGTCCTGACTTTC.

This clone turned up a few times. The V gene is TRBV9, the J gene TRBJ1-1; unclear D gene. Germline assignment: CDR1 SGDLS and CDR2 YYNGEE. Trimming pared 9 bases from V and 1 base from J, leaving 13 bases between. The CDR3 sequence is 13 residues long. CDR3 residues: CATSTGANTEAFF. In DNA, the CDR3 is TGTGCCACCTCAACGGGCGCGAACACTGAAGCTTTCTTT.

CDR3 amino acids: CASSQRSGTGVYGYTF. The CDR3 DNA reads TGCGCCAGCAGCCAGCGATCCGGGACAGGGGTCTATGGCTACACCTTC. The chain has TRBV5-1 and TRBJ1-2; TRBD1 matches at 10 bases. The J segment lost 4 bases and the V segment lost 4 bases, leaving 10 bases of the junction unmatched. The germline V gene has CDR1 SGHRS and CDR2 YFSETQ. The CDR3 has 16 amino acids.

The V gene is TRBV5-6, the J gene TRBJ2-5; TRBD2 matches at 10 bases. Per the germline V gene, CDR1 is SGHDT and CDR2 is YYEEEE. The CDR3 covers 14 residues. J lost 5 bases, V lost 4 bases, and 5 bases had no gene match. Here the CDR3 reads CASSALAGAETQYF. Here the CDR3 DNA reads TGTGCCAGCAGCGCGCTAGCGGGGGCCGAGACCCAGTACTTC. Complete variable domain (other parts from reference TRBV5-6 and TRBJ2-5): DAGVTQSPTHLIKTRGQQVTLRCSPKSGHDTVSWYQQALGQGPQFIFQYYEEEERQRGNFPDRFSGHQFPNYSSELNVNALLLGDSALYLCASSALAGAETQYFGPGTRLLVL.

The chain combines TRBV27 with TRBJ2-3, with a tentative D call TRBD1 (6 bases). Trimming took 5 bases from V and 4 from J, leaving 16 bases between them. Per germline, CDR1 MNHEY and CDR2 SMNVEV (reference sequence). This CDR3 spans 15 amino acids. The CDR3 coding sequence is TGTGCCAGCAGTACTACCCACAGGGCTGCAGATACGCAGTATTTT. Protein product: CASSTTHRAADTQYF.

The chain combines TRBV5-1 with TRBJ1-1; maybe TRBD1 (5 bases). The V end lost 4 bases, the J end lost 1 base, and 14 bases lay between the germline ends. This CDR3 contains 15 residues. Germline loops: CDR1 SGHRS, CDR2 YFSETQ. The CDR3 is CASSQTSGPNTEAFF. CDR3 in DNA: TGCGCCAGCAGCCAAACCTCAGGGCCGAACACTGAAGCTTTCTTT.

The chain employs TRBV19 and TRBJ2-1; 7 positions agree with TRBD2. Germline-derived CDR1 and CDR2 are LNHDA and SQIVND (reference sequence). The CDR3 totals 14 residues. Trimming at V came to 3 bases and at J to 10 bases, leaving 9 bases not matched to a gene. CDR3 loop: CASSIGLGRGEQFF. The CDR3 DNA sequence: TGTGCCAGTAGTATTGGTTTAGGGCGGGGGGAGCAGTTCTTC. The full variable domain, its missing parts supplied by reference TRBV19 and TRBJ2-1, is DGGITQSPKYLFRKEGQNVTLSCEQNLNHDAMYWYRQDPGQGLRLIYYSQIVNDFQKGDIAEGYSVSREKKESFPLTVTSAQKNPTAFYLCASSIGLGRGEQFFGPGTRLTVL.

The V and J genes are TRBV11-3 and TRBJ2-5; TRBD1 matches 7 bases. This CDR3 has 13 residues. Germline V gene sequence: CDR1 SGHNT, CDR2 YENEEA. Trimming removed 5 bases from V and 4 bases from J; junction bases left unmatched: 4. The chain's CDR3 is CASSETGRETQYF. The DNA of the CDR3 is TGTGCCAGCAGCGAGACAGGGCGAGAGACCCAGTACTTC.

The genes are TRBV9 and TRBJ2-3; TRBD1 matches 9 bases. The CDR3 totals 15 residues. The trim removed 3 bases at V and 2 bases at J, leaving 4 bases unmatched. In germline, CDR1 is SGDLS, CDR2 YYNGEE. The CDR3 DNA reads as TGTGCCAGCAGCGGCGGGACAGGGACCACAGATACGCAGTATTTT. It encodes CASSGGTGTTDTQYF.

The chain uses TRBV10-1 and TRBJ2-5, with 9 positions matching TRBD1. The germline V gene has CDR1 WNHNN and CDR2 SYGVQD (reference sequence). The J segment lost 4 bases and the V segment lost 8 bases, leaving 2 bases of the junction unmatched. The CDR3 has 12 amino acids. CDR3 region: CASGQGTETQYF. The DNA for the CDR3 is TGCGCCAGCGGACAGGGGACAGAGACCCAGTACTTC.

This sequence joins TRBV6-1 and TRBJ1-2; weak D call: TRBD1 (5 bases). This CDR3 has 14 amino acids. Germline assignment: CDR1 MNHNS and CDR2 SASEGT. Trimming shortened V by 6 bases and J by 6 bases, and 17 bases separated the two germline ends. The CDR3 sequence is CASRERGAQDGYTF. In DNA, the CDR3 is TGTGCCAGCAGAGAGAGGGGTGCGCAGGATGGCTACACCTTC.

V and J are TRBV7-9 and TRBJ2-4, with TRBD1 identical over 8 bases. Germline V gives CDR1 SEHNR, CDR2 FQNEAQ (reference sequence). The CDR3 sequence is 16 residues long. The V and J ends lost 2 bases and 10 bases, in that order; junction bases with no gene match: 13. CDR3 DNA sequence: TGTGCCAGCAGCTTAAACCCAGGACAGGGTCGAGTAATTCAGTACTTC. It is translated as CASSLNPGQGRVIQYF.

The gene calls are TRBV7-3 and TRBJ1-5; D unresolved. CDR3 length: 13 residues. V was cut by 2 bases and J by 6 bases, with 8 bases left in between. The germline gives CDR1 SGHTA, CDR2 FQGTGA. The CDR3 nucleotides read TGTGCCAGCAGCTTAGCGGGCGGTCAGCCCCAGCATTTT. It is translated as CASSLAGGQPQHF.